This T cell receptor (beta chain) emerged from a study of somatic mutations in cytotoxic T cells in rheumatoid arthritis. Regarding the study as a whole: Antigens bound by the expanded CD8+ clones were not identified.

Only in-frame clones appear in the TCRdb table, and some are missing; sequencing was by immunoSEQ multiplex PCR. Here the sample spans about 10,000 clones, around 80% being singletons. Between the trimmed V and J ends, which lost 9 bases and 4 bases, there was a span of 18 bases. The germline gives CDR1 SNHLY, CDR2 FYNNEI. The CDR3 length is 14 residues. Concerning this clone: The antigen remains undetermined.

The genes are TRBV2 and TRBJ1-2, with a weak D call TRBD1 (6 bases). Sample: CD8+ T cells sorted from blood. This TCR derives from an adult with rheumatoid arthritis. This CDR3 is CARRTALSLYGYTF. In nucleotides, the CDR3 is TGTGCCAGGAGGACAGCCCTCTCCCTCTATGGCTACACCTTC. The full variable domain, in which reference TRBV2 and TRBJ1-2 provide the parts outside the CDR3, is EPEVTQTPSHQVTQMGQEVILRCVPISNHLYFYWYRQILGQKVEFLVSFYNNEISEKSEIFDDQFSVERPDGSNFTLKIRSTKLEDSAMYFCARRTALSLYGYTFGSGTRLTVV.